This T cell receptor beta chain emerged from a study of cytomegalovirus exposure and HLA in healthy donors. The PCR ran on 60 Vbeta and 13 Jbeta primers. The repertoire was sequenced with immunoSEQ multiplex PCR; TCRdb's copy has only in-frame clones and lacks some. This sample has about 140,000 clones, with 77% found just once. V lost 8 bases, J lost 8 bases, and 8 bases stayed unmatched. The CDR3 is 14 residues long. Germline V CDR1 and CDR2: SNHLY, FYNNEI. This clone was recorded a few times. The TCR comes from a man aged 25-45 years in good health and CMV-seronegative. V gene TRBV2 combines with J gene TRBJ1-4, with TRBD1 matching over 10 bases. Sequences were obtained from PBMCs. CDR3 sequence (DNA): TGTGCCAGCTCTCGGGACAGGGGAGACGAAAAACTGTTTTTT. Translating it yields CASSRDRGDEKLFF. The full variable domain, with the rest looked up from reference TRBV2 and TRBJ1-4, is EPEVTQTPSHQVTQMGQEVILRCVPISNHLYFYWYRQILGQKVEFLVSFYNNEISEKSEIFDDQFSVERPDGSNFTLKIRSTKLEDSAMYFCASSRDRGDEKLFFGSGTQLSVL.